The 32 T cell receptor beta chains below all came from one sample that was sequenced in a study of blood T cell repertoires in COVID-19. The method was immunoSEQ multiplex PCR; TCRdb's version includes in-frame clones alone and lacks a portion of them. The table has hundreds of thousands of clones, about 88% seen once. Sequenced input: peripheral blood. Receptors were obtained from a man between 35 and 55 years old with acute or convalescent COVID-19.

The count of this clone is one. The chain couples TRBV29-1 to TRBJ2-7; maybe TRBD1 (5 bases). This CDR3 spans 11 amino acids. Per germline, CDR1 SQVTM and CDR2 ANQGSEA. V was shortened by 7 bases and J by 7 bases, with 14 bases between the two germline ends. CDR3 amino acids: CSGQGSGEQYF. CDR3 coding DNA: TGCAGCGGTCAGGGTTCTGGGGAGCAGTACTTC.

The CDR3 DNA is TGTGCCAGCAGCTTACTGCTAGAGTACGAGCAGTACTTC. It is translated as CASSLLLEYEQYF. This chain uses TRBV7-8 with TRBJ2-7; D remains ambiguous. This CDR3 has 13 amino acids. V dropped 2 bases and J dropped 4 bases, with 9 bases sitting between them. Germline V gene data show CDR1 as SGHVS and CDR2 as FQNEAQ.

The J gene is TRBJ1-2, the V gene TRBV5-1; D remains unclear. Germline values: CDR1 SGHRS, CDR2 YFSETQ. This CDR3 is built from 14 residues. V was pared by 0 bases and J by 4 bases, with 10 bases between. DNA for the CDR3: TGCGCCAGCAGCTTGGGAGATACGCTCTATGGCTACACCTTC. Translating it yields CASSLGDTLYGYTF.

This chain links TRBV3-1 (or the pseudogene TRBV3-2) with TRBJ2-3; D might be TRBD2 (6 bases). Germline lookup yields CDR1 LGHDT and CDR2 YNNKEL (reference sequence). The V and J ends lost 6 bases and 3 bases respectively, with 13 bases between them. CDR3 length: 14 amino acids. The CDR3 protein is CASRVGGRTDTQYF. Here the CDR3 DNA reads TGTGCCAGCAGAGTCGGGGGAAGAACAGATACGCAGTATTTT.

The chain joins TRBV9 to TRBJ2-1, with TRBD2 identical over 7 bases. The J segment lost 9 bases and the V segment lost 4 bases, leaving 16 bases of the junction unmatched. This CDR3 has 16 residues. Per the germline V gene, CDR1 is SGDLS and CDR2 is YYNGEE. The CDR3 spells CASSLGGDYGVAEQFF. The CDR3 bases are TGTGCCAGCAGCCTAGGTGGGGACTACGGAGTAGCTGAGCAGTTCTTC.

The rearrangement uses TRBV13 and TRBJ1-2; weak D call: TRBD1 (6 bases). Germline V gene lookup returns CDR1 PRHDT and CDR2 FYEKMQ (reference sequence). This CDR3 comprises 14 residues. The germline V and J ends were trimmed by 4 bases and 5 bases, with 14 bases remaining between them. CDR3 nucleotide sequence: TGTGCCAGCAGCTCAAACAGGGAGGGATATGGCTACACCTTC. As protein: CASSSNREGYGYTF.

J is TRBJ2-7 and V is TRBV28, with 8 positions matching TRBD2. J was trimmed by 1 base and V by 6 bases; bases with no gene match: 11. Per germline, CDR1 MDHEN and CDR2 SYDVKM. This CDR3 spans 16 amino acids. The CDR3 DNA is TGTGCCAGCAGGGAACTAAGCGGGGGCCGATCCTACGAGCAGTACTTC. Encoded protein: CASRELSGGRSYEQYF.

The chain carries TRBV6-4 and TRBJ2-7, with D possibly TRBD2 on 6 matching bases. The CDR3 is 19 residues long. CDR1 is MRHNA and CDR2 is SNTAGT in the germline V gene. V gave up 0 bases and J gave up 3 bases, with 24 bases separating them. CDR3 amino acids: CASSDSAPTAWLALYEQYF. The CDR3 coding sequence is TGTGCCAGCAGTGACTCGGCCCCTACCGCGTGGCTAGCGCTCTACGAGCAGTACTTC.

This clone was counted between two and nine times. The V call is TRBV5-5, the J call TRBJ1-6, with a possible D match to TRBD1 (6 bases). The V end was cut by 0 bases, the J end by 6 bases, with 10 bases between. This CDR3 is built from 15 residues. Germline V gene data show CDR1 as SGHKS and CDR2 as YYEKEE (reference sequence). The CDR3 spells CASSLAGGPNSPLHF. For the CDR3, the DNA is TGTGCCAGCAGCTTGGCCGGGGGGCCTAATTCACCCCTCCACTTT. Based on the CDR3 plus reference TRBV5-5 and TRBJ1-6, the full variable domain is DAGVTQSPTHLIKTRGQQVTLRCSPISGHKSVSWYQQVLGQGPQFIFQYYEKEERGRGNFPDRFSARQFPNYSSELNVNALLLGDSALYLCASSLAGGPNSPLHFGNGTRLTVT.

The V call is TRBV10-3, the J call TRBJ1-2; 8 bases agree with TRBD1. J gave up 9 bases and V 3 bases, and 9 bases lay outside the gene matches. The CDR3 loop spans 14 amino acids. Germline V gene sequence: CDR1 ENHRY, CDR2 SYGVKD. The CDR3 loop reads CAISESGTGLRYTF. As DNA, the CDR3 is TGTGCCATCAGTGAATCTGGGACAGGTTTACGCTACACCTTC.

The J gene is TRBJ1-1, the V gene TRBV30, with TRBD1 matching over 7 bases. This CDR3 region has 13 residues. Trimming removed 5 bases from V and 7 bases from J; junction bases left unmatched: 10. CDR1 and CDR2 from the germline V gene are GTSNPN and SVGIG (reference sequence). The CDR3 coding sequence is TGTGCCTGGGAGACAGGGTTTAATGATGAAGCTTTCTTT. As protein: CAWETGFNDEAFF.

V is TRBV5-1 and J is TRBJ1-3; TRBD1 agrees at 9 bases. The CDR3 runs to 17 residues. In germline, CDR1 is SGHRS, CDR2 YFSETQ. J gave up 3 bases and V 7 bases, and 14 bases lay outside the gene matches. The DNA for the CDR3 is TGCGCCAGCGGCACGTTACCGGGACAGGGAGGTGGAAACACCATATATTTT. Translation gives CASGTLPGQGGGNTIYF. Full variable domain (missing parts from reference TRBV5-1 and TRBJ1-3): KAGVTQTPRYLIKTRGQQVTLSCSPISGHRSVSWYQQTPGQGLQFLFEYFSETQRNKGNFPGRFSGRQFSNSRSEMNVSTLELGDSALYLCASGTLPGQGGGNTIYFGEGSWLTVV.

This sequence joins TRBV7-2 and TRBJ2-5; 7 bases fit TRBD1. With 4 bases clipped from V and 5 bases from J, the junction kept 4 bases outside the gene matches. Germline CDR1 is SGHTA and CDR2 is FQGNSA. This CDR3 has 13 amino acids. The CDR3 here is CASSSGRGETQYF. The DNA of the CDR3 is TGTGCCAGCAGCTCCGGCAGGGGGGAGACCCAGTACTTC.

In this sample, this clone turned up once. The chain uses TRBV5-4 and TRBJ2-5, with TRBD1 matching over 10 bases. After removal of 4 bases from V and 2 bases from J, the junction contained 5 bases not matched to a gene. Germline V gene sequence: CDR1 SGHNT, CDR2 YYREEE (reference sequence). This CDR3 spans 15 amino acids. CDR3 sequence: CASSQGQGLQETQYF. In nucleotides, the CDR3 is TGTGCCAGCAGCCAGGGACAGGGGCTACAAGAGACCCAGTACTTC.

This chain joins TRBV3-1 (or the pseudogene TRBV3-2) and TRBJ2-7, with 9 bases fitting TRBD2. Germline trimming cut 4 bases from V and 3 bases from J; bases unmatched to any gene: 4. The germline V gene encodes CDR1 LGHDT and CDR2 YNNKEL (reference sequence). The CDR3 has 14 amino acids. CDR3 nucleotide sequence: TGTGCCAGCAGCCCTAGCGGGGAAATCTACGAGCAGTACTTC. Amino acid sequence: CASSPSGEIYEQYF.

This chain links TRBV9 with TRBJ1-1, with 7 bases fitting TRBD1. Trimming took 3 bases from V and 1 from J; bases not matched to a gene: 6. This CDR3 has 15 amino acids. Per the germline V gene, CDR1 is SGDLS and CDR2 is YYNGEE. This CDR3 is CASSAGGTANTEAFF. In DNA form, the CDR3 reads TGTGCCAGCAGCGCCGGAGGGACAGCGAACACTGAAGCTTTCTTT.

The J gene is TRBJ2-1, the V gene TRBV14; 8 bases match TRBD1. The CDR3 contains 16 residues. The germline gives CDR1 SGHDN, CDR2 FVKESK. V trimming: 4 bases; J trimming: 5 bases; junction bases outside the gene matches: 10. The chain's CDR3 is CASSLWTGPNDNEQFF. The CDR3 DNA is TGTGCCAGCAGCCTCTGGACAGGGCCTAATGACAATGAGCAGTTCTTC.

The chain links TRBV19 to TRBJ1-2; no clear D. Trimming stripped 9 bases from V and 7 bases from J, with 18 bases between. Germline loops: CDR1 LNHDA, CDR2 SQIVND (reference sequence). The length of the CDR3 is 13 residues. CDR3 protein: CASSNRESGGYTF. In nucleotides, the CDR3 is TGTGCCAGCAGCAATAGGGAAAGCGGTGGCTACACCTTC.

This chain joins TRBV5-1 and TRBJ1-5, with 11 bases that match TRBD1. This CDR3 comprises 15 residues. Germline V CDR1 and CDR2: SGHRS, YFSETQ. Trimming cost V 2 bases and J 7 bases; bases outside gene matches: 5. The CDR3 loop is CASSFGTGGEQPQHF. CDR3 DNA: TGCGCCAGCAGCTTTGGGACAGGGGGTGAGCAGCCCCAGCATTTT.

This clone appeared a single time. The rearrangement uses TRBV19 and TRBJ1-2; D perhaps matches TRBD1 (6 bases). Per germline, CDR1 LNHDA and CDR2 SQIVND (reference sequence). There are 13 residues in the CDR3. With 7 bases removed from V and 4 bases from J, the gap between germline ends came to 13 bases. The CDR3 DNA reads as TGTGCCAGTACCCTGGACAGTCCCTATGGCTACACCTTC. It yields the protein CASTLDSPYGYTF. The whole variable domain, remainder taken from reference TRBV19 and TRBJ1-2, is DGGITQSPKYLFRKEGQNVTLSCEQNLNHDAMYWYRQDPGQGLRLIYYSQIVNDFQKGDIAEGYSVSREKKESFPLTVTSAQKNPTAFYLCASTLDSPYGYTFGSGTRLTVV.

The rearrangement joins TRBV7-9 to TRBJ1-2; D is possibly TRBD1 (6 bases). CDR1 and CDR2 (germline): SEHNR, FQNEAQ (reference sequence). The CDR3 totals 13 residues. V was pared by 5 bases and J by 4 bases, with 11 bases between. The CDR3 region is CASSQDRFYGYTF. CDR3 sequence (DNA): TGTGCCAGCAGCCAAGACAGGTTCTATGGCTACACCTTC. The full variable domain, in which reference TRBV7-9 and TRBJ1-2 provide the parts outside the CDR3, is DTGVSQNPRHKITKRGQNVTFRCDPISEHNRLYWYRQTLGQGPEFLTYFQNEAQLEKSRLLSDRFSAERPKGSFSTLEIQRTEQGDSAMYLCASSQDRFYGYTFGSGTRLTVV.

The chain uses TRBV6-4 and TRBJ2-5; 9 positions match TRBD2. V shed 6 bases and J 2 bases; nucleotides not matched to a gene: 7. Germline CDR1 reads MRHNA; CDR2 reads SNTAGT. The CDR3 covers 15 residues. CDR3 region: CASSLSGGPQETQYF. The CDR3 region has the DNA TGTGCCAGCAGCCTTAGCGGGGGACCTCAAGAGACCCAGTACTTC.

The chain has TRBV4-2 and TRBJ1-6; TRBD1 might be the D (6 bases). The CDR3 extends over 13 amino acids. Looked up from germline, CDR1 is LGHNA and CDR2 is YNFKEQ. Trimming pared 3 bases from V and 8 bases from J, leaving 8 bases between. The CDR3, as DNA: TGTGCCAGCAGCCAGGCAGGGGATTCACCCCTCCACTTT. Its protein is CASSQAGDSPLHF.

This clone was seen only once. The chain couples TRBV9 to TRBJ2-3, with D perhaps TRBD2 (6 bases). Trimming cost V 3 bases and J 6 bases, with 14 bases left between them. CDR3 length equals 14 residues. Germline CDR1 SGDLS, CDR2 YYNGEE. The DNA for the CDR3 is TGTGCCAGCAGCGCCAGACTAGGGTCTGATACGCAGTATTTT. As protein: CASSARLGSDTQYF.

The J gene is TRBJ1-5, the V gene TRBV5-8; weak D call: TRBD1 (5 bases). V shed 0 bases and J shed 1 base, with 8 bases lying between them. CDR3 length: 15 amino acids. Germline CDR1 reads SGHTS; CDR2 reads YDEGEE. CDR3 region: CASSLEGLSNQPQHF. CDR3 coding DNA: TGTGCCAGCAGCTTGGAGGGACTGAGCAATCAGCCCCAGCATTTT.

The genes are TRBV11-2 and TRBJ1-1, with D possibly TRBD1 on 5 matching bases. Germline V gene data show CDR1 as SGHAT and CDR2 as FQNNGV. The length of the CDR3 is 14 residues. Trimming took 5 bases from V and 4 from J, leaving 14 bases between them. The CDR3 nucleotides are TGTGCCAGCAGCCCCCGGGAGGGGCGCACTGAAGCTTTCTTT. Its protein is CASSPREGRTEAFF.

This sequence joins TRBV18 and TRBJ1-2, with D hard to call. V was trimmed by 6 bases and J by 4 bases, leaving 18 bases between them. There are 15 residues in the CDR3. Germline CDR1 and CDR2: KGHSH and LQKENI. The CDR3 reads CASSEGVTGVYGYTF. DNA for the CDR3: TGTGCCAGCTCCGAGGGTGTCACCGGAGTCTATGGCTACACCTTC.

The chain has TRBV2 and TRBJ2-2; D call uncertain. CDR1 is SNHLY, CDR2 FYNNEI, per germline. The V gene lost 3 bases and the J gene lost 4 bases, with 15 bases spanning the gap. This CDR3 comprises 16 residues. CDR3 DNA: TGTGCCAGCAGTGATTTCGATTTGAGTCCCACCGGGGAGCTGTTTTTT. Translation: CASSDFDLSPTGELFF.

This clone occurred once. V gene TRBV11-3 combines with J gene TRBJ2-1; 7 bases fit TRBD2. Unmatched junction bases numbered 13, after V lost 5 bases and J lost 9 bases. The CDR3 length is 15 residues. Germline assignment: CDR1 SGHNT and CDR2 YENEEA. The CDR3 DNA reads as TGTGCCAGCAGCCCTGGGGGGGTGGATTTTGCTGAGCAGTTCTTC. It encodes CASSPGGVDFAEQFF.

The chain has TRBV30 and TRBJ1-1, with 8 bases matching TRBD1. From germline, CDR1 is GTSNPN and CDR2 SVGIG (reference sequence). The CDR3 runs 17 residues. After removal of 0 bases from V and 0 bases from J, the junction contained 9 bases not matched to a gene. CDR3 in DNA: TGTGCCTGGAGTGTACCATTCCGGGACAGGTTGAACACTGAAGCTTTCTTT. Its translation: CAWSVPFRDRLNTEAFF.

V and J are TRBV28 and TRBJ2-7; possible D gene TRBD1, 6 bases. CDR1 and CDR2 from the germline V gene are MDHEN and SYDVKM. V lost 5 bases and J 5 bases, leaving 13 bases between the germline ends. The CDR3 totals 13 residues. CDR3 coding DNA: TGTGCCAGCAGTCCCCTGGGGGCCAACGAGCAGTACTTC. Its protein is CASSPLGANEQYF.

The sample holds a few counts of this clone. The chain couples TRBV3-1 (or the pseudogene TRBV3-2) to TRBJ2-1; 7 bases fit TRBD2. Germline CDR1 LGHDT, CDR2 YNNKEL (reference sequence). The CDR3 is 16 residues long. J was trimmed by 9 bases and V by 4 bases; bases with no gene match: 15. CDR3 coding DNA: TGTGCCAGCAGCCTGAGGTTGCGGGGGAAGCCCAGTGAGCAGTTCTTC. It specifies CASSLRLRGKPSEQFF.